These T cell receptor beta chains were read from a single sample in a study of T-cell memory formation after mild COVID-19. Via MiXCR, TCRdb re-called the 5' RACE reads, giving one row per CDR3 protein. The sample has around 320,000 distinct CDR3 sequences; approximately 19% are singletons. Sequencing was carried out using PBMCs or a T cell subset sorted from them (not recorded which). The receptor set was obtained from a man younger than 30 who had mild COVID-19 (a few samples of this study predate the infection). Cell type and time point are not known. CDR3s include the opening cysteine and the closing phenylalanine or tryptophan. The D gene is left open where the match is weak. Clone size is shown for a subset of rows, as once, few, many or a class of expanded clone.

V: TRBV7-9; size: -; J: TRBJ2-5; D: -; DNA: TGTGCCAGCAGCTTCGGGGGGCTAGAGACCCAGTACTTC; CDR3: CASSFGGLETQYF
V: TRBV11-2; size: few; J: TRBJ2-1; D: TRBD2; DNA: TGTGCCAGCAGCTTATGGGCGGGGGGCCCCGTGTACAATGAGCAGTTCTTC; CDR3: CASSLWAGGPVYNEQFF
V: TRBV5-1; size: many; J: TRBJ1-1; D: TRBD1; DNA: TGCGCCAGCAGCTTGGTAGGGGGCGAAACTGAAGCTTTCTTT; CDR3: CASSLVGGETEAFF
V: TRBV20-1; size: -; J: TRBJ1-2; D: TRBD1; DNA: TGCAGTGCTTCCCAGGGGGCGCACGGTGGCTACACCTTC; CDR3: CSASQGAHGGYTF
V: TRBV4-2; size: -; J: TRBJ2-3; D: -; DNA: TGTGCCAGCAGCCCCGGGACGTCCATCACAGATACGCAGTATTTT; CDR3: CASSPGTSITDTQYF
V: TRBV3-1; size: few; J: TRBJ1-1; D: -; DNA: TGTGCCAGCAGCGGTTGGGGTAGTGTCGCTGAAGCTTTCTTT; CDR3: CASSGWGSVAEAFF
V: TRBV6-6; size: many; J: TRBJ2-1; D: TRBD2; DNA: TGTGCCAGCAGTTACCGGATAGCGGGGTTTAATGAGCAGTTCTTC; CDR3: CASSYRIAGFNEQFF
V: TRBV7-6; size: many; J: TRBJ2-3; D: TRBD2; DNA: TGTGCCAGCAGTTCCCGGGGGGGGCACGGAGATACGCAGTATTTT; CDR3: CASSSRGGHGDTQYF
V: TRBV29-1; size: few; J: TRBJ1-4; D: TRBD1; DNA: TGCAGCGTGACGGACAGGGATGAAAAACTGTTTTTT; CDR3: CSVTDRDEKLFF
V: TRBV4-2; size: -; J: TRBJ2-3; D: TRBD2; DNA: TGTGCCAGCAGCCCCCGCCCCGGACTAGCGGGAGCTTCAGATACGCAGTATTTT; CDR3: CASSPRPGLAGASDTQYF
V: TRBV5-1; size: few; J: TRBJ2-3; D: TRBD1; DNA: TGCGCCAGCGCTGCGGGGACAGGGTATGATACGCAGTATTTT; CDR3: CASAAGTGYDTQYF
V: TRBV7-2; size: few; J: TRBJ2-3; D: TRBD2; DNA: TGTGCCACCAGGGTTGGGGCGGGGGTTACAGATACGCAGTATTTT; CDR3: CATRVGAGVTDTQYF
V: TRBV7-9; size: few; J: TRBJ2-1; D: -; DNA: TGTGCCAGCAGTGACAGTTTGGATGAGCAGTTCTTC; CDR3: CASSDSLDEQFF
V: TRBV5-5; size: -; J: TRBJ1-5; D: TRBD1; DNA: TGTGCCAGCAGCCCAATGACAGGGGATAGCGGCAATCAGCCCCAGCATTTT; CDR3: CASSPMTGDSGNQPQHF
V: TRBV18; size: -; J: TRBJ1-1; D: -; DNA: TGTGCCAGCTCACCAAGGGACTACGAGGCTTTCTTT; CDR3: CASSPRDYEAFF
V: TRBV6-4; size: -; J: TRBJ1-1; D: -; DNA: TGTGCCAGCGGGGCAGACATGAACACTGAAGCTTTCTTT; CDR3: CASGADMNTEAFF
V: TRBV7-6; size: -; J: TRBJ2-1; D: -; DNA: TGTGCCAGCAGCTTGGGCGGACCCAACCATGAGCAGTTCTTC; CDR3: CASSLGGPNHEQFF
V: TRBV7-2; size: -; J: TRBJ2-5; D: TRBD1; DNA: TGTGCCAGCAGCTTCGACAGGGGGAGGGGGGAGACCCAGTACTTC; CDR3: CASSFDRGRGETQYF
V: TRBV9; size: -; J: TRBJ1-4; D: -; DNA: TGTGCCAGCAGCGTAGATCCTACCCGGGGTGAAAAACTGTTTTTT; CDR3: CASSVDPTRGEKLFF
V: TRBV7-6; size: -; J: TRBJ2-1; D: -; DNA: TGTGCCAGCAGCCGAGCCCCCAGGTCCCTATACGGAGTGGAGAATGAGCAGTTCTTC; CDR3: CASSRAPRSLYGVENEQFF
V: TRBV6-4; size: few; J: TRBJ1-6; D: TRBD1; DNA: TGTGCCAGCAGGCTAATAGGACAGGATAATTCACCCCTCCACTTT; CDR3: CASRLIGQDNSPLHF
V: TRBV15; size: -; J: TRBJ2-3; D: -; DNA: TGTGCCACCAGCAGAGATCTGGGCCCAGATACGCAGTATTTT; CDR3: CATSRDLGPDTQYF
V: TRBV11-2; size: -; J: TRBJ1-6; D: TRBD1; DNA: TGTGCCAGCAGCCTACCCAGGGGGGGCAGGTCACCCCTCCACTTT; CDR3: CASSLPRGGRSPLHF
V: TRBV11-2; size: few; J: TRBJ2-1; D: TRBD1; DNA: TGTGCCAGCAGTGGCAGGGGGCGGCAGAATGAGCAGTTCTTC; CDR3: CASSGRGRQNEQFF
V: TRBV20-1; size: few; J: TRBJ2-2; D: -; DNA: TGCAGTGCTAGGGTGGGGCTCGGGGAGCTGTTTTTT; CDR3: CSARVGLGELFF
V: TRBV7-2; size: many; J: TRBJ1-5; D: -; DNA: TGTGCCAGCCAGGGGTACAATCAGCCCCAGCATTTT; CDR3: CASQGYNQPQHF
V: TRBV7-9; size: few; J: TRBJ1-4; D: TRBD1; DNA: TGTGCCAGCGGGGGGACAGTTAATGAAAAACTGTTTTTT; CDR3: CASGGTVNEKLFF
V: TRBV5-1; size: -; J: TRBJ2-3; D: -; DNA: TGCGCCAGCAGCTTATCGAGGGGGGAAGATACGCAGTATTTT; CDR3: CASSLSRGEDTQYF
V: TRBV5-1; size: -; J: TRBJ2-1; D: -; DNA: TGCGCCAGCAGCTTGGCAGTTAGCTCCTACAATGAGCAGTTCTTC; CDR3: CASSLAVSSYNEQFF
V: TRBV7-2; size: -; J: TRBJ2-7; D: -; DNA: TGTGCCAGCAGCTTAGGAGGTCAGACACTCTACGAGCAGTACTTC; CDR3: CASSLGGQTLYEQYF
V: TRBV12-3/TRBV12-4; size: -; J: TRBJ2-1; D: TRBD1; DNA: TGTGCCAGCATATCGACAGGGGGTGGAGAGCAGTTCTTC; CDR3: CASISTGGGEQFF
V: TRBV23-1; size: -; J: TRBJ2-7; D: TRBD1; DNA: TGCGCCAGCAGTCTCCGGGACAGGGACGCCTACGAGCAGTACTTC; CDR3: CASSLRDRDAYEQYF
V: TRBV12-3/TRBV12-4; size: few; J: TRBJ1-1; D: -; DNA: TGTGCCAGCAGTTTAATCCTGCGGGGGGTCAGACCGGGGAGCACTGAAGCTTTCTTT; CDR3: CASSLILRGVRPGSTEAFF
V: TRBV7-2; size: -; J: TRBJ1-1; D: -; DNA: TGTGCCAGCAGCTATGCCCTCAGCACTGAAGCTTTCTTT; CDR3: CASSYALSTEAFF
V: TRBV4-1; size: few; J: TRBJ1-5; D: -; DNA: TGCGCCAGCAGCCGGAGGGCTGTGAGCAATCAGCCCCAGCATTTT; CDR3: CASSRRAVSNQPQHF
V: TRBV15; size: -; J: TRBJ2-2; D: TRBD1; DNA: TGTGCCACCAGCAGGGACAGGGGGTACACCGGGGAGCTGTTTTTT; CDR3: CATSRDRGYTGELFF
V: TRBV6-1; size: few; J: TRBJ2-7; D: -; DNA: TGTGCCAGCACCGGGATGGACAAGAGTTACGAGCAGTACTTC; CDR3: CASTGMDKSYEQYF
V: TRBV7-9; size: few; J: TRBJ2-7; D: -; DNA: TGTGCCAGCAGCGAGCCAGGGGCGCGTTCCTACGAGCAGTACTTC; CDR3: CASSEPGARSYEQYF
V: TRBV7-6; size: -; J: TRBJ2-6; D: -; DNA: TGTGCCAGCAGCTTAACAGGCTTCTCTGGGGCCAACGTCCTGACTTTC; CDR3: CASSLTGFSGANVLTF
V: TRBV4-3; size: -; J: TRBJ1-3; D: -; DNA: TGCGCCAGCAGCCTTGGCGGGGGCCTTACTTCCGGAAACACCATATATTTT; CDR3: CASSLGGGLTSGNTIYF
V: TRBV12-3/TRBV12-4; size: -; J: TRBJ2-4; D: -; DNA: TGTGCCAGCAGTTTAGGGGGTCCCAGACGGTACTTC; CDR3: CASSLGGPRRYF
V: TRBV11-2; size: -; J: TRBJ1-1; D: -; DNA: TGTGCCAGCAGCCGGGGCTTGGGTACTGAAGCTTTCTTT; CDR3: CASSRGLGTEAFF
V: TRBV7-2; size: few; J: TRBJ1-5; D: -; DNA: TGTGCCAGCAGCCTTGATTCAGGGGCTCCAAGCAATCAGCCCCAGCATTTT; CDR3: CASSLDSGAPSNQPQHF
V: TRBV20-1; size: -; J: TRBJ2-7; D: TRBD2; DNA: TGCGGGGTAGCTAGAGCGGGGGCGCAAACCTACGAGCAGTACTTC; CDR3: CGVARAGAQTYEQYF
V: TRBV4-1; size: -; J: TRBJ2-3; D: TRBD2; DNA: TGCGCCAGCAGCCCACCCCCCGGGGGGACAGATACGCAGTATTTT; CDR3: CASSPPPGGTDTQYF
V: TRBV5-1; size: few; J: TRBJ2-7; D: -; DNA: TGCGCCAGCAGCTTACGGGTGGCTTACGAGCAGTACTTC; CDR3: CASSLRVAYEQYF
V: TRBV5-1; size: -; J: TRBJ1-4; D: -; DNA: TGCGCCAGCAGCTTGGCCGACAGCACAACTAATGAAAAACTGTTTTTT; CDR3: CASSLADSTTNEKLFF
V: TRBV5-1; size: once; J: TRBJ2-1; D: TRBD2; DNA: TGCGCCAGCAGACGACCCGAAACTAGCGGGGGGATGATCAACAATGAGCAGTTCTTC; CDR3: CASRRPETSGGMINNEQFF
V: TRBV5-1; size: few; J: TRBJ2-1; D: -; DNA: TGCGCCAGCAGCCCCGGGACAATAGAATACAATGAGCAGTTCTTC; CDR3: CASSPGTIEYNEQFF
V: TRBV20-1; size: -; J: TRBJ1-1; D: -; DNA: TGCAGTGCTCTACAGGGGAACACTGAAGCTTTCTTT; CDR3: CSALQGNTEAFF
V: TRBV20-1; size: -; J: TRBJ2-5; D: TRBD2; DNA: TGCAGTGCTAGGGAACTAGCGGGGGGCACTTATCAAGAGACCCAGTACTTC; CDR3: CSARELAGGTYQETQYF
V: TRBV6-5; size: -; J: TRBJ1-2; D: -; DNA: TGTGCCAGCAGTTACCGGGTAGGGGGGTTCAACTATGGCTACACCTTC; CDR3: CASSYRVGGFNYGYTF
V: TRBV7-2; size: -; J: TRBJ1-1; D: -; DNA: TGTGCCAGCAGCTTTAGACAGCCGAACACTGAAGCTTTCTTT; CDR3: CASSFRQPNTEAFF
V: TRBV4-3; size: few; J: TRBJ2-3; D: TRBD2; DNA: TGCGCCAGCAGCCAAGAGAGCCTCCCAGGGGTGACTAGCGGGGGGTCTGACACAGATACGCAGTATTTT; CDR3: CASSQESLPGVTSGGSDTDTQYF
V: TRBV6-2/TRBV6-3; size: -; J: TRBJ2-3; D: -; DNA: TGTGCCAGCAGAGGCGTGAGGGATACGCAGTATTTT; CDR3: CASRGVRDTQYF
V: TRBV7-2; size: few; J: TRBJ1-1; D: -; DNA: TGTGCCAGCAGCTTCCACAGGGACACTGAAGCTTTCTTT; CDR3: CASSFHRDTEAFF